This entry lists 27 T cell receptor beta chains sequenced from one sample in a study of blood T cell repertoires in COVID-19. Measured with immunoSEQ multiplex PCR; TCRdb has only the in-frame clones, and not every one. The repertoire holds some 130,000 clones, with roughly 90% as singletons. Sequencing was done on a sample of peripheral blood. The receptors here all came from a man in his sixties with COVID-19, enrolled during active disease.

The V call is TRBV20-1, the J call TRBJ2-5; D might be TRBD2 (7 bases). Looked up from germline, CDR1 is DFQATT and CDR2 is SNEGSKA (reference sequence). The CDR3 has 15 amino acids. Trimming shortened V by 3 bases and J by 5 bases, and 19 bases separated the two germline ends. CDR3 nucleotide sequence: TGCAGTGCTAGTCTGCCGGGGGGCACCTCCGAGACCCAGTACTTC. Its translation: CSASLPGGTSETQYF.

The rearrangement joins TRBV5-1 to TRBJ1-1, with D possibly being TRBD1 (6 bases). V was pared by 0 bases and J by 4 bases, with 16 bases between. CDR1 and CDR2 from the germline V gene are SGHRS and YFSETQ. The CDR3 is 16 residues long. DNA of the CDR3: TGCGCCAGCAGCTTGGCGATGACGAGGGGGGGCACTGAAGCTTTCTTT. Amino acid sequence: CASSLAMTRGGTEAFF.

The chain combines TRBV5-8 with TRBJ1-1; D gene unclear. V was shortened by 0 bases and J by 1 base, with 4 bases between the two germline ends. The CDR3 contains 13 residues. Germline loops: CDR1 SGHTS, CDR2 YDEGEE. CDR3 bases: TGTGCCAGCAGCTTGGACAGGAACACTGAAGCTTTCTTT. Its translation is CASSLDRNTEAFF.

The chain is built from TRBV3-1 (or the pseudogene TRBV3-2) and TRBJ2-2, with D possibly matching TRBD1 (6 bases). This CDR3 is 15 amino acids long. Germline V lookup: CDR1 LGHDT, CDR2 YNNKEL (reference sequence). V gave up 5 bases and J gave up 6 bases, with 16 bases separating them. The CDR3: CASSGLDRGAGELFF. The DNA of the CDR3 is TGTGCCAGCAGCGGCTTGGACAGAGGGGCCGGGGAGCTGTTTTTT.

This clone was seen a single time. The V and J genes are TRBV19 and TRBJ1-1; 11 bases agree with TRBD1. This CDR3 contains 15 residues. The trim removed 5 bases at V and 4 bases at J, leaving 6 bases unmatched. The germline CDR1 and CDR2 sequences are LNHDA and SQIVND (reference sequence). CDR3 region: CASSPPGQGVTEAFF. CDR3 bases: TGTGCCAGTAGTCCCCCGGGACAGGGGGTCACTGAAGCTTTCTTT.

This clone was seen only once. The rearrangement joins TRBV5-4 to TRBJ2-5; 12 nucleotides line up with TRBD1. The junction had 6 bases not matched to a gene; V was cut back by 3 bases and J by 3 bases. CDR3 size: 16 residues. Per the germline V gene, CDR1 is SGHNT and CDR2 is YYREEE (reference sequence). The CDR3 region has the DNA TGTGCCAGCAGCTGGGGACAGGGGGCGGGCGAAGAGACCCAGTACTTC. This translates into CASSWGQGAGEETQYF.

The chain employs TRBV10-2 and TRBJ2-3, with TRBD1 identical over 7 bases. The CDR3 consists of 13 residues. Germline values: CDR1 WSHSY, CDR2 SAAADI. The ends lost 6 bases at V and 6 bases at J; junction bases unmatched: 6. The CDR3 DNA reads as TGCGCCAGCAGAGATACAGGGGAGGATACGCAGTATTTT. Translation gives CASRDTGEDTQYF.

V is TRBV7-8 and J is TRBJ1-4, with unresolved D. Per the germline V gene, CDR1 is SGHVS and CDR2 is FQNEAQ. The ends were cut back, 0 bases at V and 12 bases at J, with 11 bases in the middle. This CDR3 has 13 residues. The CDR3 region has the DNA TGTGCCAGCAGCTTAGCGGCAACTGGAGAACTGTTTTTT. As protein: CASSLAATGELFF.

CDR3 in DNA: TGTGCCAGCAGAGGGGGAGGGAAACTGTTTTTT. Protein sequence: CASRGGGKLFF. J is TRBJ1-4 and V is TRBV6-5; tentatively, D is TRBD1 (6 bases). Trimming took 6 bases from V and 11 from J, leaving 10 bases between them. CDR1 is MNHEY and CDR2 is SVGAGI in the germline V gene. This CDR3 comprises 11 residues.

The chain joins TRBV28 to TRBJ1-1; 7 positions match TRBD1. Unmatched junction bases numbered 9, after V lost 6 bases and J lost 5 bases. The CDR3 totals 14 residues. The germline gives CDR1 MDHEN, CDR2 SYDVKM. CDR3 in amino acids: CASRLPGTATEAFF. The CDR3, as DNA: TGTGCCAGCAGATTACCTGGGACAGCAACTGAAGCTTTCTTT. Full variable domain (missing parts from reference TRBV28 and TRBJ1-1): DVKVTQSSRYLVKRTGEKVFLECVQDMDHENMFWYRQDPGLGLRLIYFSYDVKMKEKGDIPEGYSVSREKKERFSLILESASTNQTSMYLCASRLPGTATEAFFGQGTRLTVV.

The rearrangement joins TRBV27 to TRBJ2-3; the match to TRBD2 covers 14 bases. Trimming removed 9 bases from V and 2 bases from J; junction bases left unmatched: 19. Germline assignment: CDR1 MNHEY and CDR2 SMNVEV (reference sequence). The CDR3 totals 20 residues. The CDR3 DNA reads as TGTGCCAGGGACACACCTACGGGACTAGCGGGGGCTACTACCACAGATACGCAGTATTTT. It specifies CARDTPTGLAGATTTDTQYF.

As regards this clone: One junction end does not reproduce the germline sequence, and a read error may be involved. The chain uses TRBV6-5 and TRBJ2-1; 7 bases are a match to TRBD2. This CDR3 is built from 15 residues. Germline CDR1 and CDR2: MNHEY and SVGAGI. The CDR3 coding sequence is TGTGCCAGCAGTTACTCGACTAGCAACCAGGTCGATTCGGTCTTC. Amino acid sequence: CASSYSTSNQVDSVF.

V usage is TRBV6-5 and J usage is TRBJ1-1; 7 bases agree with TRBD1. V lost 5 bases, J lost 1 base, and 4 bases stayed unmatched. Germline V gene sequence: CDR1 MNHEY, CDR2 SVGAGI. This CDR3 has 14 residues. In nucleotides, the CDR3 is TGTGCCAGCAGTCACGGGACAGCGAACACTGAAGCTTTCTTT. This encodes CASSHGTANTEAFF.

This chain links TRBV4-3 with TRBJ2-7; possible D gene TRBD1, 5 bases. The CDR3 contains 14 residues. Germline V CDR1 and CDR2: LGHNA, YSLEER. V shed 3 bases and J shed 5 bases, with 14 bases lying between them. This CDR3 is CASSHRVAVDEQYF. The CDR3 region has the DNA TGCGCCAGCAGCCACAGGGTGGCAGTCGACGAGCAGTACTTC.

The V gene is TRBV7-8, the J gene TRBJ1-2, with TRBD1 matching 7 bases. The CDR3 runs to 15 residues. With 3 bases clipped from V and 0 bases from J, the junction kept 4 bases outside the gene matches. In germline, CDR1 is SGHVS, CDR2 FQNEAQ. CDR3 protein: CASSLTGSTNYGYTF. The CDR3 DNA reads TGTGCCAGCAGCTTGACAGGGAGTACTAACTATGGCTACACCTTC. The variable domain in full, completed from reference TRBV7-8 and TRBJ1-2, reads GAGVSQSPRYKVAKRGQDVALRCDPISGHVSLFWYQQALGQGPEFLTYFQNEAQLDKSGLPSDRFFAERPEGSVSTLKIQRTQQEDSAVYLCASSLTGSTNYGYTFGSGTRLTVV.

The chain carries TRBV6-4 and TRBJ2-2, with 8 bases identical to TRBD2. Germline V gene sequence: CDR1 MRHNA, CDR2 SNTAGT. With 6 bases clipped from V and 5 bases from J, the junction kept 2 bases outside the gene matches. CDR3 length equals 13 residues. CDR3 residues: CASRGLVTGELFF. CDR3 nucleotides: TGTGCCAGCAGGGGACTAGTTACCGGGGAGCTGTTTTTT.

Only one count was recorded for this clone. The V call is TRBV5-3, the J call TRBJ2-3; no clear D. Being an ORF, TRBV5-3 has a function that is uncertain. Trimming pared 10 bases from V and 7 bases from J, leaving 22 bases between. CDR3 size: 14 residues. The CDR3 is CAARSRNSPHTQYF. In nucleotides, the CDR3 is TGTGCCGCCAGAAGCAGGAACAGCCCGCATACGCAGTATTTT.

The J gene is TRBJ2-7, the V gene TRBV5-6; 9 bases are shared with TRBD1. This CDR3 contains 15 residues. The trim removed 2 bases at V and 4 bases at J, leaving 7 bases unmatched. Germline V CDR1 and CDR2: SGHDT, YYEEEE. The CDR3 coding sequence is TGTGCCAGCAGCTTCCCCGGGACAGGGCGGTACGAGCAGTACTTC. It yields the protein CASSFPGTGRYEQYF.

The chain employs TRBV27 and TRBJ1-6, with 9 bases fitting TRBD1. Germline V gene lookup returns CDR1 MNHEY and CDR2 SMNVEV (reference sequence). There are 17 residues in the CDR3. The ends lost 8 bases at V and 1 base at J; junction bases unmatched: 9. The CDR3 bases are TGTGCCAGCCAGCCGGGACAGGGAAGGTCCTATAATTCACCCCTCCACTTT. This encodes CASQPGQGRSYNSPLHF.

The sample holds a few counts of this clone. The chain combines TRBV27 with TRBJ1-2; D is uncertain. CDR3 length equals 14 residues. The germline CDR1 and CDR2 sequences are MNHEY and SMNVEV (reference sequence). Trimming took 5 bases from V and 1 from J, leaving 11 bases between them. In DNA form, the CDR3 reads TGTGCCAGCAGTCGTGACACCTTTAACTATGGCTACACCTTC. The encoded protein is CASSRDTFNYGYTF.

The chain combines TRBV30 with TRBJ1-4, with 8 bases that match TRBD1. Germline V gives CDR1 GTSNPN, CDR2 SVGIG (reference sequence). The V segment lost 5 bases and the J segment 1 base; nucleotides outside the gene matches: 0. CDR3 length: 13 amino acids. CDR3 nucleotides: TGTGCCTGGGGACAGGGAACTAATGAAAAACTGTTTTTT. This gives the protein CAWGQGTNEKLFF.

This clone was detected only a few times. V is TRBV19 and J is TRBJ1-2, with D maybe TRBD1 (6 bases). Germline CDR1 is LNHDA and CDR2 is SQIVND (reference sequence). The CDR3 runs to 13 residues. The ends were cut back, 5 bases at V and 5 bases at J, with 12 bases in the middle. CDR3 in DNA: TGTGCCAGTAGTCTAGGGACAAAGTATGGCTACACCTTC. Its protein is CASSLGTKYGYTF.

The chain combines TRBV5-4 with TRBJ2-7; TRBD1 is a possible D gene (5 bases). Trimming took off 4 bases at V and 4 bases at J, with 9 bases between the two ends. Germline V gene data show CDR1 as SGHNT and CDR2 as YYREEE (reference sequence). The CDR3 spans 12 residues. CDR3 loop: CASSTRQYEQYF. CDR3 coding DNA: TGTGCCAGCAGCACCCGACAGTACGAGCAGTACTTC.

V and J are TRBV12-3 or TRBV12-4 and TRBJ1-2; D perhaps matches TRBD1 (6 bases). Trimming removed 0 bases at V and 6 bases at J, with 8 bases between. This CDR3 region has 13 residues. CDR3 bases: TGTGCCAGCAGTTTAGCCAACAGGGATGGCTACACCTTC. Its translation: CASSLANRDGYTF.

This clone came up once. Written as DNA, the CDR3 is TGTGCCAGCAGCCTACAGGGGGCTGGAACCGGGGAGCTGTTTTTT. Its translation: CASSLQGAGTGELFF. The chain couples TRBV7-9 to TRBJ2-2; 9 nucleotides align to TRBD1. The CDR3 runs 15 residues. Trimming at V came to 5 bases and at J to 5 bases, leaving 6 bases not matched to a gene. The germline gives CDR1 SEHNR, CDR2 FQNEAQ (reference sequence).

The table lists this clone with a count of one. The chain joins TRBV9 to TRBJ1-1; 7 bases fit TRBD1. Germline CDR1 is SGDLS and CDR2 is YYNGEE. Germline trimming cut 0 bases from V and 4 bases from J; bases unmatched to any gene: 9. The CDR3 runs 16 residues. The CDR3: CASSVVGQGVPTEAFF. CDR3 in DNA: TGTGCCAGCAGCGTAGTAGGGCAGGGGGTACCCACTGAAGCTTTCTTT.

The chain joins TRBV9 to TRBJ2-2; D might be TRBD2 (5 bases). Germline assignment: CDR1 SGDLS and CDR2 YYNGEE. The V end lost 0 bases, the J end lost 4 bases, and 13 bases lay between the germline ends. The CDR3 runs to 16 residues. The CDR3 here is CASSVDPGRSTGELFF. The CDR3 DNA follows: TGTGCCAGCAGCGTAGACCCGGGGAGAAGCACCGGGGAGCTGTTTTTT. Based on the CDR3 plus reference TRBV9 and TRBJ2-2, the full variable domain is DSGVTQTPKHLITATGQRVTLRCSPRSGDLSVYWYQQSLDQGLQFLIQYYNGEERAKGNILERFSAQQFPDLHSELNLSSLELGDSALYFCASSVDPGRSTGELFFGEGSRLTVL.